This record looks at one TCR beta chain sequence and its context. Its target antigen remains unknown. Base qualities are not provided; no much larger clone lies one nucleotide away. The data derive from a study of blood T cell repertoires in COVID-19 (dated by TCRdb to 2018 to 2021). Notes on the research overall: Samples from collaborators originated in the United States, Italy and Spain and spanned both the acute and convalescent phases of COVID-19. Where HLA class I and class II types were available, the types were taken from metadata supplied by the sample provider, not from assay-based typing. The material from the prospective study consisted of cDNA or gDNA derived from T cells, B-cell-depleted T cells, or PBMCs. The repertoires were released in a freely available public database intended as a resource for research on the immune response to SARS-CoV-2. The sample metadata nearly always contained a de-identified subject ID, COVID-19 status, age in years and sex. Deeply sampled blood TCRbeta repertoires from subjects exposed to, actively infected with, or recovered from COVID-19 were included in the dataset. The samples were drawn from the first 160 participants of the ongoing ImmuneRACE study and from over a thousand subjects provided by 6 global collaborators. What the authors observed across the whole study: The quantity of clinical and demographic metadata differed by source and by participant and was supplied without curation.

The CDR3 starts with the cysteine, ends with the phenylalanine, and has 14 residues. Only the CDR3 portion is preserved as DNA: 42 bases, with reading frame beginning at the first base. The junction shows trimming of 0 bases on V and 5 bases on J, plus 13 bases between the germline ends. The germline V gene (reference sequence) sets CDR1 to GTSNPN and CDR2 to SVGIG. TCRbeta CDR3 regions were amplified from genomic DNA by means of the immunoSEQ Assay, a bias-controlled multiplex PCR. Turning to the authors' computational methods: Nucleated cell counts per sample were estimated from amplification of reference gene primers within the assay. Sequence reads were collapsed and filtered to measure the absolute abundance of every unique TCRbeta CDR3 rearrangement. For each sample, productive Simpson clonality was calculated by taking the square root of Simpson's diversity index across productive rearrangements. Not all clones reach the TCRdb copy of this immuneACCESS table, which keeps in-frame sequences only. Checked studies attribute under half of the gap to unresolved V genes and leave the rest unexplained. V and J calls and clone size follow that table, whereas D and trimming were derived from the DNA. This sample gives over 90,000 clones in total; less than 90% of them show up just once. The top ten constitute 1.5% to 2% of the sample.

Collaborating institutions collected whole blood in K2EDTA tubes following their own protocols. For TCRbeta analysis, collaborators shipped samples as frozen whole blood, isolated PBMCs, or DNA extracted from either of those sample types. Input material: peripheral blood. In this chain, TRBV30 is recombined with TRBJ1-1, with the identity of the D gene unclear. This receptor was identified in a man older than 75 with acute or convalescent COVID-19. The CDR3 here reads CAWSVGLRETEAFF. The sequenced DNA: TGTGCCTGGAGTGTAGGGTTGAGGGAAACTGAAGCTTTCTTT.